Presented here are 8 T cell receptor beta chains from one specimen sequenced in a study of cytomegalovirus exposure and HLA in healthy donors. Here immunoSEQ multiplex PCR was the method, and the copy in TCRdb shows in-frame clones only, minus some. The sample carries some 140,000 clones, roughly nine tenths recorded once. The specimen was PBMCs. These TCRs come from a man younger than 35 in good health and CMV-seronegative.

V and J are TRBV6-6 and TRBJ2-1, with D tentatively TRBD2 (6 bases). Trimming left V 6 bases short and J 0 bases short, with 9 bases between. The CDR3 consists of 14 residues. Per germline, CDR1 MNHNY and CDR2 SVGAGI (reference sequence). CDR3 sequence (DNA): TGTGCCAGCAGCGGAGGGAGCTCCTACAATGAGCAGTTCTTC. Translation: CASSGGSSYNEQFF.

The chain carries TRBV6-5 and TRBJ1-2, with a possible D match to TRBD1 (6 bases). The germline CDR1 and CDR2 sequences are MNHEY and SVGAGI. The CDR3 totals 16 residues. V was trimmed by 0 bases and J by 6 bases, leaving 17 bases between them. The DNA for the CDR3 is TGTGCCAGCAGTTACTCGTTTCTAGGGGGTCAGCATGGCTACACCTTC. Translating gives CASSYSFLGGQHGYTF.

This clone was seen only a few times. DNA of the CDR3: TGTGCCAGCAGCGTCCTCGGTCAGCCCCAGCATTTT. It is translated as CASSVLGQPQHF. The chain has TRBV5-6 and TRBJ1-5, with D hard to call. CDR1 is SGHDT, CDR2 YYEEEE, per germline. CDR3 length equals 12 residues. V dropped 4 bases and J dropped 6 bases, with 8 bases sitting between them.

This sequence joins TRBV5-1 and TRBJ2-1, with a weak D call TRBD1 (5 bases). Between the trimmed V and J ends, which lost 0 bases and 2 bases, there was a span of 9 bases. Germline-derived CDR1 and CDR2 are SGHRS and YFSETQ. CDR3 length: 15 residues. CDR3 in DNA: TGCGCCAGCAGCTTGGTGCAGGGCCCCTACAATGAGCAGTTCTTC. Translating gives CASSLVQGPYNEQFF.

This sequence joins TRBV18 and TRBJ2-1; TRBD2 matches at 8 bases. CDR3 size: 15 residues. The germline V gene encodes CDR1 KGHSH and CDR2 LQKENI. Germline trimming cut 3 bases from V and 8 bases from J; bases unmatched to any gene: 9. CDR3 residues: CASSPQAGVADEQFF. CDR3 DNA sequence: TGTGCCAGCTCACCTCAAGCGGGAGTAGCCGATGAGCAGTTCTTC.

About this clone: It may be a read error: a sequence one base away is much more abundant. The CDR3 loop reads CASSETSGGPDTQYF. The CDR3 region has the DNA TGTGCCAGCAGTGAAACTAGCGGGGGGCCAGATACGCAGTATTTT. The chain combines TRBV6-1 with TRBJ2-3, with 12 nucleotides matching TRBD2. The CDR3 runs to 15 residues. Germline V gene data show CDR1 as MNHNS and CDR2 as SASEGT. Germline trimming cut 2 bases from V and 4 bases from J; bases unmatched to any gene: 1.

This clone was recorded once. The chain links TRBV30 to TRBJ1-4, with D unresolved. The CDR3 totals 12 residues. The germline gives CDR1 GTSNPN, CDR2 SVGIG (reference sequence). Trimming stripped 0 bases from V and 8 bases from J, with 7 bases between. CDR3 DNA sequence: TGTGCCTGGAGTGTACGGGAGGAAAAACTGTTTTTT. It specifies CAWSVREEKLFF.

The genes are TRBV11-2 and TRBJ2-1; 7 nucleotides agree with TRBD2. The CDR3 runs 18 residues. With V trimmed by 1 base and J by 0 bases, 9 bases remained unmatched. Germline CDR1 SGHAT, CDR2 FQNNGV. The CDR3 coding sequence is TGTGCCAGCAGCTTAGTTTGGGGGGGAGGCAACTCCTACAATGAGCAGTTCTTC. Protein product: CASSLVWGGGNSYNEQFF.